Below are 9 T cell receptor beta chains sequenced from a single sample in a study of T cell responses to AZD1222 COVID-19 vaccine. Measured with immunoSEQ multiplex PCR; TCRdb has only the in-frame clones, and not every one. Of roughly 150,000 clones in the sample, roughly nine tenths were seen once. This material consisted of peripheral blood, taken 28 days after the second AZD1222 dose. All receptors come from an adult who received the AZD1222 COVID-19 vaccine.

The chain has TRBV19 and TRBJ2-3, with 8 bases identical to TRBD2. The CDR3 totals 16 residues. V was clipped by 4 bases and J by 3 bases; unmatched bases: 9. The germline V gene encodes CDR1 LNHDA and CDR2 SQIVND (reference sequence). The CDR3 DNA sequence: TGTGCCAGTAGTAGGTCTAGCGGGTCGAAGACAGATACGCAGTATTTT. The encoded protein is CASSRSSGSKTDTQYF.

This chain links TRBV6-1 with TRBJ2-7; no firm D call. V gave up 3 bases and J gave up 1 base, with 7 bases separating them. The CDR3 spans 13 residues. Germline V gene lookup returns CDR1 MNHNS and CDR2 SASEGT. The CDR3: CASSDDGSYEQYF. The CDR3 DNA reads as TGTGCCAGCAGTGATGACGGTTCCTACGAGCAGTACTTC.

The CDR3 DNA is TGTGCCAGCTCGTCCGGGACAGCATCCTACGAGCAGTACTTC. This encodes CASSSGTASYEQYF. The chain couples TRBV18 to TRBJ2-7, with TRBD1 identical over 7 bases. CDR1 KGHSH and CDR2 LQKENI come from the germline V gene. The CDR3 is made up of 14 amino acids. The J segment lost 1 base and the V segment lost 6 bases, leaving 6 bases of the junction unmatched.

This chain uses TRBV7-9 with TRBJ2-3, with D possibly being TRBD1 or TRBD2 (6 bases each). Trimming took 1 base from V and 0 from J, leaving 11 bases between them. The germline V gene encodes CDR1 SEHNR and CDR2 FQNEAQ (reference sequence). The CDR3 sequence is 16 residues long. As DNA, the CDR3 is TGTGCCAGCAGCTTAGATGGGGGGCGCAGCACAGATACGCAGTATTTT. Its translation: CASSLDGGRSTDTQYF.

The rearrangement uses TRBV11-2 and TRBJ2-1; D perhaps matches TRBD2 (7 bases). CDR1 and CDR2 (germline): SGHAT, FQNNGV. The V and J ends lost 2 bases and 4 bases respectively, with 12 bases between them. CDR3 length: 15 residues. As DNA, the CDR3 is TGTGCCAGCAGCTTATCCCGGGGGGCATACAATGAGCAGTTCTTC. Translating it yields CASSLSRGAYNEQFF.

The chain employs TRBV2 and TRBJ1-1; possible D gene TRBD1, 6 bases. V was shortened by 1 base and J by 6 bases, with 12 bases between the two germline ends. The CDR3 has 14 residues. CDR1 and CDR2 from the germline V gene are SNHLY and FYNNEI. In nucleotides, the CDR3 is TGTGCCAGCAGTGAAGACAGGGTTAAGTCTGAAGCTTTCTTT. The encoded protein is CASSEDRVKSEAFF.

This clone was detected once. J is TRBJ1-4 and V is TRBV6-5, with D possibly being TRBD1 (5 bases). V was clipped by 2 bases and J by 5 bases, with 9 bases between them. In germline, CDR1 is MNHEY, CDR2 SVGAGI. The CDR3 is 14 amino acids. This CDR3 reads CASSYAGFNEKLFF. The CDR3 DNA follows: TGTGCCAGCAGTTACGCAGGGTTCAATGAAAAACTGTTTTTT.

The chain employs TRBV15 and TRBJ2-7; TRBD2 matches at 9 bases. The V segment lost 1 base and the J segment 10 bases; nucleotides outside the gene matches: 8. This CDR3 is 14 amino acids long. Germline V CDR1 and CDR2: LNHNV, YYDKDF (reference sequence). The CDR3 coding sequence is TGTGCCACCAGCAGAGGTGATAGCGGGGGCTTTCAGTACTTC. Translation gives CATSRGDSGGFQYF.

The J gene is TRBJ1-2, the V gene TRBV7-8, with D perhaps TRBD1 (6 bases). Trimming shortened V by 6 bases and J by 3 bases, and 11 bases separated the two germline ends. The germline V gene has CDR1 SGHVS and CDR2 FQNEAQ. The CDR3 is 13 residues long. CDR3 bases: TGTGCCAGCAGTCGGGGGCAGGACTATGGCTACACCTTC. This gives the protein CASSRGQDYGYTF.